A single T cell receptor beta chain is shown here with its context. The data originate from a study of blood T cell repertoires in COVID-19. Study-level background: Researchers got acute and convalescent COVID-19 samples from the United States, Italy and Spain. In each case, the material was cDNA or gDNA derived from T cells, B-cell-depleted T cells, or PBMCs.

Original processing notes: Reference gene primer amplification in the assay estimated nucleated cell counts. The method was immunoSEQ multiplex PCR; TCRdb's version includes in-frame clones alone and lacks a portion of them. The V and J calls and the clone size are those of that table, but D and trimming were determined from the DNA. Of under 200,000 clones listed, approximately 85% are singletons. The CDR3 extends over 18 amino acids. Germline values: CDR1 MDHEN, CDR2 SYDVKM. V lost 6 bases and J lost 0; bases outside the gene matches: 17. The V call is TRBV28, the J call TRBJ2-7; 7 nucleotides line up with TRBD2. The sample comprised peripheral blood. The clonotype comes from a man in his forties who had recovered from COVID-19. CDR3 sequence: CASSPGGAGSPFSYEQYF. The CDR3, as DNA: TGTGCCAGCAGCCCAGGAGGAGCGGGATCCCCTTTCTCCTACGAGCAGTACTTC.